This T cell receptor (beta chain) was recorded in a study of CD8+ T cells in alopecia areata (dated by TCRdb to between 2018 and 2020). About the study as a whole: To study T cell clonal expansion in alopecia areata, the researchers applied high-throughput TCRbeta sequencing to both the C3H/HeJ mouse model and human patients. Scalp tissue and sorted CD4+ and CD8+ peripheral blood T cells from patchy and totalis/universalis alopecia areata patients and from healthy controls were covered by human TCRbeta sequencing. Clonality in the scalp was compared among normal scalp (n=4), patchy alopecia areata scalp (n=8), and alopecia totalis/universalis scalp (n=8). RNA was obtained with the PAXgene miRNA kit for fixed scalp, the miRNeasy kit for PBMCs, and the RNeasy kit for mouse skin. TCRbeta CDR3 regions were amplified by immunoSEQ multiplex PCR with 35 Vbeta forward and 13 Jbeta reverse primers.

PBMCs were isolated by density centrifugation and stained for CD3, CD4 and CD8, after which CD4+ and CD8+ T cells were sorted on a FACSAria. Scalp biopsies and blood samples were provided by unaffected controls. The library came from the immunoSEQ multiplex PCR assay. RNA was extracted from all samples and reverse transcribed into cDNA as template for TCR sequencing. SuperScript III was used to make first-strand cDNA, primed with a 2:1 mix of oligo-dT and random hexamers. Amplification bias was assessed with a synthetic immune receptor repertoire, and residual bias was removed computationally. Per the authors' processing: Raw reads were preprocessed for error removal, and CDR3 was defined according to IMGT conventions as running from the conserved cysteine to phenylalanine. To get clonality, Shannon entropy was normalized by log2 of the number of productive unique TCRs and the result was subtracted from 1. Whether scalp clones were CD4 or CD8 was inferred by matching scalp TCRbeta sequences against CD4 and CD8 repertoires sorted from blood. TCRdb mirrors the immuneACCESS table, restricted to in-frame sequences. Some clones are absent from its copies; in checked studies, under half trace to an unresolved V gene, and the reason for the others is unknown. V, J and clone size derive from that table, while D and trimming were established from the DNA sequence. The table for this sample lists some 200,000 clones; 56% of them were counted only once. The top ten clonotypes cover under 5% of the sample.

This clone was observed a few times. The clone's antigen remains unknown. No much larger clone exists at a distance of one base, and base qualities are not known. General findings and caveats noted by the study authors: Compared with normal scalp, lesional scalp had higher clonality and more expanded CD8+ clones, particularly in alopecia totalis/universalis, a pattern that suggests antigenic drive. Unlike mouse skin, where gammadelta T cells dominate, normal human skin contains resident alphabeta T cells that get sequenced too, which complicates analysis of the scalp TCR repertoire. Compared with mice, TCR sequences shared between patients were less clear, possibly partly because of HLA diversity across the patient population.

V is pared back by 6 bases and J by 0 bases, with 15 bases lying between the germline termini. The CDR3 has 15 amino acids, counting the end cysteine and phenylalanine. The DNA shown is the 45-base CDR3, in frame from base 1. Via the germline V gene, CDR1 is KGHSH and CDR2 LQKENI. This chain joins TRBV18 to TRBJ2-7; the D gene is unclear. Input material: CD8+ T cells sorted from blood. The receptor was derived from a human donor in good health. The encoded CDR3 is CASSHTTTYSYEQYF. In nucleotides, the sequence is TGTGCCAGCTCCCACACTACGACTTACTCCTACGAGCAGTACTTC.